This entry lists 30 T cell receptor beta chains sequenced from one sample in a study of cytomegalovirus exposure and HLA in healthy donors. PCR involved 60 Vbeta and 13 Jbeta primers. Repertoires were generated with immunoSEQ multiplex PCR, while TCRdb's copy carries only in-frame clones and drops some. The sample records roughly 200,000 clones, about 9% being singletons. Sequences were obtained from PBMCs. These receptors originate from a woman aged 25-40 years in good health and CMV-seropositive.

The chain joins TRBV6-5 to TRBJ2-7, with a tentative D call TRBD1 (6 bases). Trimming removed 0 bases at V and 5 bases at J, with 14 bases between. CDR3 length equals 15 residues. Germline lookup yields CDR1 MNHEY and CDR2 SVGAGI. CDR3 amino acids: CASSYSSWQGNEQYF. The DNA for the CDR3 is TGTGCCAGCAGTTACTCCTCGTGGCAGGGGAACGAGCAGTACTTC.

A few counts support this clone. Written as DNA, the CDR3 is TGTGCCAGCTCACCACCGGGACTCTCTGGGGCCAACGTCCTGACTTTC. Encoded protein: CASSPPGLSGANVLTF. This chain uses TRBV18 with TRBJ2-6, with D possibly TRBD2 on 6 matching bases. Germline V gene sequence: CDR1 KGHSH, CDR2 LQKENI. V lost 0 bases and J lost 0, with 6 bases in between. The length of the CDR3 is 16 residues.

In this sample, this clone turned up a few times. V gene TRBV2 combines with J gene TRBJ1-1; TRBD1 matches 9 bases. V lost 8 bases to trimming and J lost 1 base; unmatched junction nucleotides: 8. The CDR3 has 15 amino acids. Germline V gives CDR1 SNHLY, CDR2 FYNNEI. The CDR3 reads CASRYPGQGNTEAFF. CDR3 DNA: TGTGCCAGCCGATATCCGGGACAGGGGAACACTGAAGCTTTCTTT. Together with reference TRBV2 and TRBJ1-1, the CDR3 gives the full variable domain: EPEVTQTPSHQVTQMGQEVILRCVPISNHLYFYWYRQILGQKVEFLVSFYNNEISEKSEIFDDQFSVERPDGSNFTLKIRSTKLEDSAMYFCASRYPGQGNTEAFFGQGTRLTVV.

This clone was seen only a few times. The CDR3 protein is CASSPSRDNSYEQYF. The CDR3 DNA reads TGTGCCAGTAGTCCAAGTCGGGACAACTCCTACGAGCAGTACTTC. The chain combines TRBV19 with TRBJ2-7, with D maybe TRBD1 (6 bases). Looked up from germline, CDR1 is LNHDA and CDR2 is SQIVND (reference sequence). The CDR3 has 15 amino acids. V was trimmed by 5 bases and J by 0 bases, leaving 14 bases between them.

This clone appeared a few times. The V call is TRBV6-5, the J call TRBJ2-7; 9 nucleotides match TRBD2. The germline CDR1 and CDR2 sequences are MNHEY and SVGAGI. The CDR3 covers 14 residues. The V and J ends lost 7 bases and 1 base, in that order; junction bases with no gene match: 5. CDR3 in amino acids: CASTPSGVSYEQYF. The CDR3, as DNA: TGTGCCAGCACCCCTAGCGGGGTATCCTACGAGCAGTACTTC.

This clone was observed a single time. CDR3 DNA sequence: TGTGCCAGCAGTGAAGGGTGGCGGGCAGACTACGAGCAGTACTTC. This gives the protein CASSEGWRADYEQYF. V and J are TRBV6-1 and TRBJ2-7, with D maybe TRBD2 (5 bases). This CDR3 is 15 amino acids long. V gave up 1 base and J gave up 3 bases, with 13 bases separating them. CDR1 MNHNS and CDR2 SASEGT come from the germline V gene.

The J gene is TRBJ1-2, the V gene TRBV2, with 9 bases lining up with TRBD1. Losses at the gene ends were 6 bases for V and 2 bases for J; bases not matched to a gene: 10. Germline CDR1 is SNHLY and CDR2 is FYNNEI. The CDR3 is 16 residues long. The CDR3 loop is CASREDRGIGNYGYTF. CDR3 bases: TGTGCCAGCAGGGAGGACAGGGGAATTGGGAACTATGGCTACACCTTC.

The table lists this clone with a few counts. This chain uses TRBV9 with TRBJ2-1, with D hard to call. Looked up from germline, CDR1 is SGDLS and CDR2 is YYNGEE. Trimming pared 4 bases from V and 3 bases from J, leaving 11 bases between. There are 14 residues in the CDR3. CDR3 sequence: CASSPTEYYNEQFF. Here the CDR3 DNA reads TGTGCCAGCAGCCCTACAGAGTACTACAATGAGCAGTTCTTC.

This clone has just a few counts. This sequence joins TRBV5-6 and TRBJ2-7; D unresolved. The germline V and J ends were trimmed by 0 bases and 3 bases, with 4 bases remaining between them. Germline CDR1 reads SGHDT; CDR2 reads YYEEEE. This CDR3 region has 12 residues. This CDR3 reads CASSLGVYEQYF. For the CDR3, the DNA is TGTGCCAGCAGCTTGGGAGTCTACGAGCAGTACTTC.

The chain joins TRBV19 to TRBJ2-3, with D hard to call. Trimming stripped 5 bases from V and 3 bases from J, with 6 bases between. The CDR3 has 12 residues. Looked up from germline, CDR1 is LNHDA and CDR2 is SQIVND (reference sequence). The CDR3 reads CASSFRTDTQYF. The CDR3 DNA sequence: TGTGCCAGTAGTTTTCGTACAGATACGCAGTATTTT.

This clone occurred a few times. The J gene is TRBJ1-1, the V gene TRBV5-1; no reliable D call. The CDR3 is 13 amino acids. Between the trimmed V and J ends, which lost 6 bases and 3 bases, there was a span of 12 bases. The germline V gene has CDR1 SGHRS and CDR2 YFSETQ. The CDR3 DNA reads TGCGCCAGCAAGGACTCGGCGGACACTGAAGCTTTCTTT. Its translation is CASKDSADTEAFF.

This clone was seen a handful of times. This rearrangement joins TRBV5-8 to TRBJ1-5; D gene unclear. Germline V gene lookup returns CDR1 SGHTS and CDR2 YDEGEE. V dropped 1 base and J dropped 11 bases, with 16 bases sitting between them. The CDR3 runs to 14 residues. CDR3 amino acids: CASSLLASTGAQHF. The DNA for the CDR3 is TGTGCCAGCAGCTTGTTAGCCTCTACGGGAGCCCAGCATTTT.

This clone was picked up a small number of times. The V and J genes are TRBV12-5 and TRBJ2-1; the match to TRBD2 covers 10 bases. This CDR3 is 18 amino acids long. V lost 0 bases to trimming and J lost 3 bases; unmatched junction nucleotides: 8. Germline loops: CDR1 LGHNT, CDR2 FRNRAP. This CDR3 is CASGLVLTSGLHYNEQFF. As DNA, the CDR3 is TGTGCTAGTGGTTTGGTACTGACTAGCGGGTTGCACTACAATGAGCAGTTCTTC.

The chain joins TRBV6-5 to TRBJ2-7; D possibly corresponds to TRBD1 (6 bases). Germline assignment: CDR1 MNHEY and CDR2 SVGAGI. Trimming pared 5 bases from V and 3 bases from J, leaving 14 bases between. CDR3 length: 14 amino acids. CDR3 sequence: CASSQRTDHYEQYF. CDR3 bases: TGTGCCAGCAGTCAACGGACAGACCACTACGAGCAGTACTTC.

This clone was seen only a few times. J is TRBJ2-7 and V is TRBV7-9; the match to TRBD2 covers 8 bases. The CDR3 loop spans 18 amino acids. The V segment lost 2 bases and the J segment 4 bases; nucleotides outside the gene matches: 16. Germline CDR1 reads SEHNR; CDR2 reads FQNEAQ (reference sequence). The DNA of the CDR3 is TGTGCCAGCAGCTTAAAGATAGGGAGTGGCGGGAGGATTTACGAGCAGTACTTC. As protein: CASSLKIGSGGRIYEQYF.

This clone has a handful of counts. The V and J genes are TRBV2 and TRBJ2-2; TRBD2 aligns across 8 bases. CDR1 and CDR2 (germline): SNHLY, FYNNEI. With 10 bases clipped from V and 5 bases from J, the junction kept 6 bases outside the gene matches. CDR3 length: 13 amino acids. CDR3: CATRAGETGELFF. The CDR3 DNA follows: TGTGCCACCCGAGCGGGAGAGACCGGGGAGCTGTTTTTT. Together with reference TRBV2 and TRBJ2-2, the CDR3 gives the full variable domain: EPEVTQTPSHQVTQMGQEVILRCVPISNHLYFYWYRQILGQKVEFLVSFYNNEISEKSEIFDDQFSVERPDGSNFTLKIRSTKLEDSAMYFCATRAGETGELFFGEGSRLTVL.

This clone was found a few times. This chain joins TRBV5-1 and TRBJ2-7; 9 bases fit TRBD2. CDR1 and CDR2 (germline): SGHRS, YFSETQ. The CDR3 runs to 13 residues. J was trimmed by 6 bases and V by 2 bases; bases with no gene match: 3. The CDR3 bases are TGCGCCAGCAGCTTCGGGACTAGCACCGAGCAGTACTTC. This translates into CASSFGTSTEQYF.

This clone has a handful of counts. The CDR3 bases are TGTGCCAGCAGCAATTGGACAGGGACGACGGGCAATCAGCCCCAGCATTTT. It specifies CASSNWTGTTGNQPQHF. The chain combines TRBV21-1 with TRBJ1-5; the tabulated D call, TRBD1, remains unverified against the DNA. TRBV21-1 counts as a pseudogene. The CDR3 is 17 residues long.

This clone has a handful of counts. V usage is TRBV10-3 and J usage is TRBJ2-5, with D possibly TRBD1 on 7 matching bases. Trimming removed 6 bases at V and 2 bases at J, with 10 bases between. From germline, CDR1 is ENHRY and CDR2 SYGVKD. The CDR3 runs to 13 residues. In nucleotides, the CDR3 is TGTGCCATCAGCGGGGGACAGCAAGAGACCCAGTACTTC. This sequence encodes CAISGGQQETQYF.

This chain connects TRBV6-6 to TRBJ1-2; the match to TRBD1 covers 8 bases. Unmatched junction bases numbered 11, after V lost 6 bases and J lost 8 bases. The CDR3 loop spans 14 amino acids. From germline, CDR1 is MNHNY and CDR2 SVGAGI (reference sequence). The CDR3 nucleotides read TGTGCCAGCAGAACCCCCCAGGGGGCGGACGGCTACACCTTC. Its translation is CASRTPQGADGYTF.

V and J are TRBV15 and TRBJ2-3; tentative D call: TRBD2 (5 bases). Germline V gene lookup returns CDR1 LNHNV and CDR2 YYDKDF (reference sequence). V lost 0 bases and J 2 bases, leaving 15 bases between the germline ends. The CDR3 covers 17 residues. The CDR3 spells CATSRDEGGWNTDTQYF. In DNA, the CDR3 is TGTGCCACCAGCAGAGATGAAGGCGGGTGGAACACAGATACGCAGTATTTT. The full variable domain, with the rest looked up from reference TRBV15 and TRBJ2-3, is DAMVIQNPRYQVTQFGKPVTLSCSQTLNHNVMYWYQQKSSQAPKLLFHYYDKDFNNEADTPDNFQSRRPNTSFCFLDIRSPGLGDTAMYLCATSRDEGGWNTDTQYFGPGTRLTVL.

The chain combines TRBV5-1 with TRBJ2-2; D may be TRBD2 (6 bases). Germline V gene data show CDR1 as SGHRS and CDR2 as YFSETQ. CDR3 length equals 15 residues. Trimming shortened V by 4 bases and J by 3 bases, and 13 bases separated the two germline ends. The CDR3 sequence is CASSGLAADTGELFF. The CDR3 coding sequence is TGCGCCAGCAGCGGGTTAGCGGCGGACACCGGGGAGCTGTTTTTT.

Remarks on this clone: The junction does not match germline at one end; this may be a read error. The rearrangement uses TRBV19 and TRBJ2-1, with 10 bases aligning to TRBD2. Germline V gives CDR1 LNHDA, CDR2 SQIVND (reference sequence). The CDR3 sequence is 14 residues long. The CDR3 loop reads CASRIAGGYNEQFF. The CDR3 DNA reads TGTGCCAGTAGGATAGCGGGGGGCTACAATGAGCAGTTCTTC.

The chain recombines TRBV4-1 with TRBJ2-3, with 12 bases fitting TRBD2. The CDR3 totals 20 residues. Germline assignment: CDR1 MGHRA and CDR2 YSYEKL. The V segment lost 11 bases and the J segment 0 bases; nucleotides outside the gene matches: 21. For the CDR3, the DNA is TGCGCCGGATCCTCCTCTAGCGGGAGGGTTCTAGAGGTTAGCACAGATACGCAGTATTTT. Encoded protein: CAGSSSSGRVLEVSTDTQYF.

The chain links TRBV6-1 to TRBJ1-2, with 8 bases matching TRBD1. CDR3 size: 14 residues. Per germline, CDR1 MNHNS and CDR2 SASEGT. The trim removed 8 bases at V and 3 bases at J, leaving 8 bases unmatched. CDR3 nucleotides: TGTGCCAGCGGGACAGGCCAAGTTTACTATGGCTACACCTTC. It is translated as CASGTGQVYYGYTF.

This clone came up a few times. The rearrangement links TRBV7-6 to TRBJ2-5; D remains unclear. Germline CDR1 is SGHVS and CDR2 is FNYEAQ. Trimming cost V 6 bases and J 5 bases, with 7 bases left between them. The CDR3 is made up of 11 amino acids. The CDR3, as DNA: TGTGCCAGCAGTCCGTTTGAGACCCAGTACTTC. This sequence encodes CASSPFETQYF. The whole variable domain, remainder taken from reference TRBV7-6 and TRBJ2-5, is GAGVSQSPRYKVTKRGQDVALRCDPISGHVSLYWYRQALGQGPEFLTYFNYEAQQDKSGLPNDRFSAERPEGSISTLTIQRTEQRDSAMYRCASSPFETQYFGPGTRLLVL.

This clone has only a few counts. The J gene is TRBJ2-2, the V gene TRBV9, with TRBD2 identical over 7 bases. The CDR3 loop spans 17 amino acids. Germline lookup yields CDR1 SGDLS and CDR2 YYNGEE. V shed 0 bases and J 1 base; nucleotides not matched to a gene: 6. The CDR3 sequence is CASSVALLAKNTGELFF. CDR3 DNA: TGTGCCAGCAGCGTAGCCCTACTAGCGAAGAACACCGGGGAGCTGTTTTTT.

This clone was found a few times. This sequence joins TRBV6-1 and TRBJ2-3; D is ambiguous. Per the germline V gene, CDR1 is MNHNS and CDR2 is SASEGT. V gave up 6 bases and J gave up 1 base, with 8 bases separating them. The CDR3 is made up of 13 amino acids. In DNA form, the CDR3 reads TGTGCCAGCAGGGAGTCTGGCACAGATACGCAGTATTTT. Its translation: CASRESGTDTQYF.

This clone was picked up a small number of times. CDR3 DNA sequence: TGTGCCAGCAGCTTAGCCCCCGCTAGCGGGACCGGGGAGCTGTTTTTT. Residues: CASSLAPASGTGELFF. This sequence joins TRBV7-2 and TRBJ2-2; 8 bases fit TRBD2. Per the germline V gene, CDR1 is SGHTA and CDR2 is FQGNSA. J lost 5 bases, V lost 0 bases, and 5 bases had no gene match. There are 16 residues in the CDR3. The whole variable domain, remainder taken from reference TRBV7-2 and TRBJ2-2, is GAGVSQSPSNKVTEKGKDVELRCDPISGHTALYWYRQSLGQGLEFLIYFQGNSAPDKSGLPSDRFSAERTGGSVSTLTIQRTQQEDSAVYLCASSLAPASGTGELFFGEGSRLTVL.

This clone was detected only a few times. The gene calls are TRBV2 and TRBJ1-2, with a tentative D call TRBD1 (6 bases). The CDR3 extends over 15 amino acids. Trimming took 6 bases from V and 0 from J, leaving 14 bases between them. The germline V gene encodes CDR1 SNHLY and CDR2 FYNNEI. CDR3 in DNA: TGTGCCAGCAGACCAGGGGTATCCGCTAACTATGGCTACACCTTC. It specifies CASRPGVSANYGYTF.